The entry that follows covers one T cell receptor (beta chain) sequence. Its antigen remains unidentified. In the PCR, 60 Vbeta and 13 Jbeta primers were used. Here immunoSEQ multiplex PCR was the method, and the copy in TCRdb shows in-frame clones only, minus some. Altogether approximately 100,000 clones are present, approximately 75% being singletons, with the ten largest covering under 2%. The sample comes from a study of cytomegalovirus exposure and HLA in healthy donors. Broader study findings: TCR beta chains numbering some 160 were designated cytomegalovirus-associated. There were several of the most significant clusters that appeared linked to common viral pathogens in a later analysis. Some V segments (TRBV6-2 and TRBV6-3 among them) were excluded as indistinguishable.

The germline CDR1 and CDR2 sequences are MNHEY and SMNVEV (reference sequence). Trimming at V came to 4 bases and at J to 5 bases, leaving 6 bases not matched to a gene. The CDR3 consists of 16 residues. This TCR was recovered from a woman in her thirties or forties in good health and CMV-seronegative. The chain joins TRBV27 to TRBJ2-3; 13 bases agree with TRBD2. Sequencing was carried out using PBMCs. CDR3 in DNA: TGTGCCAGCAGTTGGACTAGCGGGAGATATGGAGATACGCAGTATTTT. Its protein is CASSWTSGRYGDTQYF.